These T cell receptor beta chains were read from a single sample in a study of beta chain features in type 1 diabetes. TCRdb's copy holds only in-frame clones and misses some; the assay was immunoSEQ multiplex PCR. Among about 700,000 clones listed, roughly 13% were seen once. Sequencing was done on a sample of naive CD4+ T cells from blood. All receptors come from a man younger than 35 with type 1 diabetes. Each CDR3 is given with its conserved first and last residue. D genes are given only for firm matches. Part of the rows lack a size; the others show once, few, many or a class for expanded clones.

cdr3_aa,cdr3_nt,v_call,clone_size,d_call,j_call
CASSFGPEQYF,TGTGCCAGCAGCTTCGGACCGGAGCAGTACTTC,TRBV7-9,NA,NA,TRBJ2-7
CASSSATGELFF,TGTGCCAGCAGTTCTGCCACCGGGGAGCTGTTTTTT,TRBV6-5,NA,NA,TRBJ2-2
CASSSGTSGAREQYF,TGTGCCAGCAGCTCCGGGACTAGCGGGGCTCGGGAGCAGTACTTC,TRBV6-5,NA,TRBD2,TRBJ2-7
CATSGKRQGQETQYF,TGTGCCACCAGCGGAAAACGACAGGGACAAGAGACCCAGTACTTC,TRBV15,NA,TRBD1,TRBJ2-5
CASSPGTASNNEQFF,TGTGCCAGCAGCCCCGGGACAGCGAGCAACAATGAGCAGTTCTTC,TRBV7-9,NA,TRBD1,TRBJ2-1
CATEGGETQYF,TGTGCCACCGAGGGGGGAGAGACCCAGTACTTC,TRBV28,few,NA,TRBJ2-5
CSARGGTEAFF,TGCAGTGCCCGCGGAGGCACTGAAGCTTTCTTT,TRBV20-1,few,NA,TRBJ1-1
CASSLSGPYEQYF,TGTGCCAGCAGTCTCTCTGGGCCCTACGAGCAGTACTTC,TRBV28,NA,NA,TRBJ2-7
CAWNPGPSVGRMNTEAFF,TGTGCCTGGAATCCCGGTCCCTCCGTTGGCAGGATGAACACTGAAGCTTTCTTT,TRBV30,few,NA,TRBJ1-1
CATSGRLLSEAFF,TGTGCCACCAGCGGACGCCTTCTCAGTGAAGCTTTCTTT,TRBV15,few,NA,TRBJ1-1
CASSLAGSGPQETQYF,TGTGCCAGCAGCTTAGCGGGTAGCGGACCTCAAGAGACCCAGTACTTC,TRBV7-6,few,NA,TRBJ2-5
CASSLQGEGTDTQYF,TGTGCCAGCAGCTTGCAGGGAGAGGGCACAGATACGCAGTATTTT,TRBV5-4,NA,NA,TRBJ2-3
CACSPGQGASEQFF,TGTGCCTGTTCCCCCGGACAGGGGGCTTCTGAGCAGTTCTTC,TRBV30,NA,TRBD1,TRBJ2-1
CASSPIQGGHTEAFF,TGTGCCAGCAGCCCGATACAGGGGGGGCACACTGAAGCTTTCTTT,TRBV7-8,NA,TRBD1,TRBJ1-1
CATTGVGQTSGANVLTF,TGCGCCACCACGGGGGTGGGGCAGACTTCTGGGGCCAACGTCCTGACTTTC,TRBV4-1,few,NA,TRBJ2-6
CSVKGQAAGGGTF,TGCAGCGTTAAGGGACAGGCGGCAGGTGGTGGCACCTTC,TRBV29-1,NA,TRBD1,TRBJ1-2
CASSPPIESKNIQYF,TGTGCCAGCTCACCACCGATCGAGAGCAAAAACATTCAGTACTTC,TRBV18,few,NA,TRBJ2-4
CASSTLDRGNTEAFF,TGCGCCAGCAGCACCCTTGACAGAGGGAACACTGAAGCTTTCTTT,TRBV5-1,few,NA,TRBJ1-1
CAWTGFATNEKLFF,TGTGCCTGGACCGGGTTTGCAACTAATGAAAAACTGTTTTTT,TRBV30,NA,NA,TRBJ1-4
CASTKTTPKETQYF,TGTGCCAGCACCAAGACTACCCCAAAAGAGACCCAGTACTTC,TRBV6-5,NA,NA,TRBJ2-5
CASTPRRGYEQYF,TGTGCCAGCACCCCGCGCAGGGGCTACGAGCAGTACTTC,TRBV28,NA,NA,TRBJ2-7
CASSLDSITYGYTF,TGTGCCAGCAGCTTGGACAGCATCACCTATGGCTACACCTTC,TRBV11-3,NA,NA,TRBJ1-2
CASSSGTGFAGELFF,TGCGCCAGCAGCTCTGGGACAGGGTTCGCCGGGGAGCTGTTTTTT,TRBV5-1,NA,TRBD1,TRBJ2-2
CASSELGGSYSNQPQHF,TGTGCCAGCAGTGAACTAGGAGGGAGCTATAGCAATCAGCCCCAGCATTTT,TRBV6-1,NA,NA,TRBJ1-5
CASSLDRNNEQFF,TGTGCCAGCAGCTTAGACAGAAACAATGAGCAGTTCTTC,TRBV7-9,NA,NA,TRBJ2-1
CASRHAGAGNQPQHF,TGTGCCAGTAGACACGCCGGGGCGGGCAATCAGCCCCAGCATTTT,TRBV19,few,NA,TRBJ1-5
CASSPRDRAEAFF,TGTGCCAGCAGTCCGAGGGACAGGGCTGAAGCTTTCTTT,TRBV27,once,TRBD1,TRBJ1-1
CASGTSGYNEQFF,TGTGCCAGCGGGACTAGCGGCTACAATGAGCAGTTCTTC,TRBV28,few,TRBD2,TRBJ2-1
CASSVDREGTDTQYF,TGTGCCAGCAGTGTCGACAGGGAAGGGACAGATACGCAGTATTTT,TRBV6-1,few,TRBD1,TRBJ2-3
CASSVGTGYGYTF,TGTGCCAGTAGTGTTGGGACAGGCTATGGCTACACCTTC,TRBV19,NA,TRBD1,TRBJ1-2
CASTRGQGKDEQFF,TGTGCCAGCACCCGAGGACAGGGTAAAGATGAGCAGTTCTTC,TRBV7-9,few,TRBD1,TRBJ2-1
CASSGTPTSNTGELFF,TGCGCCAGCAGTGGCACCCCGACATCGAACACCGGGGAGCTGTTTTTT,TRBV10-1,NA,NA,TRBJ2-2
CASSERGQETQYF,TGTGCCAGCAGTGAGAGGGGTCAAGAGACCCAGTACTTC,TRBV2,few,NA,TRBJ2-5
CASSLWGRNSPLHF,TGTGCCAGCAGCTTATGGGGCAGGAATTCACCCCTCCACTTT,TRBV7-9,NA,NA,TRBJ1-6
CAWTPGEDQPQHF,TGTGCCTGGACCCCCGGGGAAGATCAGCCCCAGCATTTT,TRBV30,few,NA,TRBJ1-5
CASSLITEETQYF,TGCGCCAGCAGCTTGATCACGGAAGAGACCCAGTACTTC,TRBV5-1,few,NA,TRBJ2-5
CASIAPRAQSVMNTEAFF,TGTGCCAGCATCGCCCCCCGGGCCCAATCCGTTATGAACACTGAAGCTTTCTTT,TRBV28,few,NA,TRBJ1-1
CASRKGQADTNYGYTF,TGTGCCAGCAGGAAGGGACAGGCGGATACTAACTATGGCTACACCTTC,TRBV9,NA,TRBD1,TRBJ1-2
CASSVGPNTGELFF,TGTGCCAGCAGCGTAGGACCAAACACCGGGGAGCTGTTTTTT,TRBV9,once,NA,TRBJ2-2
CASIGGQGDSGANVLTF,TGTGCCAGTATAGGAGGACAGGGGGACTCTGGGGCCAACGTCCTGACTTTC,TRBV19,few,TRBD1,TRBJ2-6
CASSLEPSNTEAFF,TGTGCCAGCAGCTTAGAACCTTCAAACACTGAAGCTTTCTTT,TRBV7-2,once,NA,TRBJ1-1
CASRDRNYGYTF,TGTGCCAGCAGGGACAGAAACTATGGCTACACCTTC,TRBV6-5,few,NA,TRBJ1-2
CASSPGTTNSPLHF,TGTGCCAGCAGCCCCGGGACTACGAATTCACCCCTCCACTTT,TRBV5-4,NA,NA,TRBJ1-6
CASSLSGGPGANVLTF,TGTGCCAGCAGCTTGTCAGGGGGCCCTGGGGCCAACGTCCTGACTTTC,TRBV7-7,few,TRBD1,TRBJ2-6
CASSHLAGGGETQYF,TGTGCCAGCAGCCACCTAGCGGGGGGCGGAGAGACCCAGTACTTC,TRBV5-6,NA,TRBD2,TRBJ2-5
CASSLGLSTSGDNEQFF,TGTGCCAGCAGCTTAGGCCTCTCGACTAGCGGTGACAATGAGCAGTTCTTC,TRBV13,NA,TRBD2,TRBJ2-1
CASRATGTVYYGYTF,TGTGCCAGTAGGGCCACCGGGACGGTTTACTATGGCTACACCTTC,TRBV19,NA,NA,TRBJ1-2
CAWSSPVGFYGYTF,TGTGCCTGGAGTTCCCCGGTGGGGTTCTATGGCTACACCTTC,TRBV30,few,NA,TRBJ1-2
CAWSVGTPAYEQYF,TGTGCCTGGAGTGTCGGGACCCCCGCCTACGAGCAGTACTTC,TRBV30,NA,NA,TRBJ2-7
CASSWGSEKLFF,TGTGCCAGCAGCTGGGGATCCGAAAAACTGTTTTTT,TRBV7-9,NA,NA,TRBJ1-4
CASSATGVSYNEQFF,TGTGCCAGCAGCGCCACAGGGGTCTCCTACAATGAGCAGTTCTTC,TRBV9,NA,TRBD1,TRBJ2-1
CASSMGTRWDGIQYF,TGTGCCAGCAGTATGGGGACTCGGTGGGATGGCATTCAGTACTTC,TRBV6-6,few,NA,TRBJ2-4
CASSHRQGGGGELFF,TGTGCCAGCAGCCATCGACAGGGTGGTGGCGGGGAGCTGTTTTTT,TRBV11-2,few,TRBD1,TRBJ2-2
CASSRAGNTEAFF,TGCGCCAGCAGCCGTGCCGGAAACACTGAAGCTTTCTTT,TRBV4-1,NA,NA,TRBJ1-1
CASSPGGLGTEAFF,TGTGCCAGCTCACCAGGGGGTTTGGGCACTGAAGCTTTCTTT,TRBV18,few,NA,TRBJ1-1
CSASVVNEQFF,TGCAGTGCTTCAGTGGTGAATGAGCAGTTCTTC,TRBV20-1,NA,NA,TRBJ2-1
CASSLAGGSNQPQHF,TGTGCCAGCAGCTTAGCGGGGGGAAGCAATCAGCCCCAGCATTTT,TRBV7-9,few,NA,TRBJ1-5
CASSSGSGIYEQYF,TGTGCCAGCAGCTCCGGTAGTGGAATTTACGAGCAGTACTTC,TRBV7-6,few,NA,TRBJ2-7
CAWSAVSRYTF,TGTGCCTGGAGTGCCGTTTCCCGATACACCTTC,TRBV30,few,NA,TRBJ1-2